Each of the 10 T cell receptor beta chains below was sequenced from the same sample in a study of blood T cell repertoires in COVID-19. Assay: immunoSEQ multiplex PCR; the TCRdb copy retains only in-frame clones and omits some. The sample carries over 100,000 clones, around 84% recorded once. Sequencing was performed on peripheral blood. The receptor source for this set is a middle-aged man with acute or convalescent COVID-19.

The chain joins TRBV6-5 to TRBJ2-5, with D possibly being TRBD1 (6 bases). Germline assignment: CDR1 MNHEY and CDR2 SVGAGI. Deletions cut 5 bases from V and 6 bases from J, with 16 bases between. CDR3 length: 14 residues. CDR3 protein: CASSLSQGKKTQYF. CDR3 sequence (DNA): TGTGCCAGCAGTCTTTCTCAGGGGAAAAAGACCCAGTACTTC.

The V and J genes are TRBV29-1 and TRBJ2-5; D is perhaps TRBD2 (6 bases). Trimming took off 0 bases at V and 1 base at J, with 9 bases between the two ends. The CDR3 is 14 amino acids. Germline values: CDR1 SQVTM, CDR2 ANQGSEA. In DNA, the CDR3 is TGCAGCGTTGAAGATGGGGGGAGCCAAGAGACCCAGTACTTC. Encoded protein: CSVEDGGSQETQYF. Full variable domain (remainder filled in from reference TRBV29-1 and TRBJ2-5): SAVISQKPSRDICQRGTSLTIQCQVDSQVTMMFWYRQQPGQSLTLIATANQGSEATYESGFVIDKFPISRPNLTFSTLTVSNMSPEDSSIYLCSVEDGGSQETQYFGPGTRLLVL.

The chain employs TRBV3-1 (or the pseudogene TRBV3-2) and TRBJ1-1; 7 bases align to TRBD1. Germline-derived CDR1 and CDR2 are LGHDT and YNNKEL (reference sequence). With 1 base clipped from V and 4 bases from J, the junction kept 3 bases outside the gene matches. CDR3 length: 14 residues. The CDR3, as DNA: TGTGCCAGCAGCCAAGGAACAGGGGCCACTGAAGCTTTCTTT. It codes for CASSQGTGATEAFF.

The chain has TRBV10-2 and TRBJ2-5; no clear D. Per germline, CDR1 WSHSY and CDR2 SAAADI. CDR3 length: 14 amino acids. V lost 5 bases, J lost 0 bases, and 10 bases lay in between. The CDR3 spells CASSYGQYQETQYF. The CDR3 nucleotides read TGCGCCAGCAGTTATGGCCAGTACCAAGAGACCCAGTACTTC.

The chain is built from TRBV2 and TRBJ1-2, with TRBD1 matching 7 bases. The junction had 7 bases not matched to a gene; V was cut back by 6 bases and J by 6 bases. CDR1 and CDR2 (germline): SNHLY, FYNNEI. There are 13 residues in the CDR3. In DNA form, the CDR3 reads TGTGCCAGCAGGCCTTTTGGGACAGATGGCTACACCTTC. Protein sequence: CASRPFGTDGYTF.

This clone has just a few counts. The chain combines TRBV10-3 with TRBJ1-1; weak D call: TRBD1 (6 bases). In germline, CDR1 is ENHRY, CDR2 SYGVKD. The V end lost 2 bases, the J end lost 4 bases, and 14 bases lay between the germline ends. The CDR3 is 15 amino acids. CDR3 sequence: CAISETPRGATEAFF. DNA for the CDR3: TGTGCCATCAGTGAGACGCCCAGGGGTGCCACTGAAGCTTTCTTT.

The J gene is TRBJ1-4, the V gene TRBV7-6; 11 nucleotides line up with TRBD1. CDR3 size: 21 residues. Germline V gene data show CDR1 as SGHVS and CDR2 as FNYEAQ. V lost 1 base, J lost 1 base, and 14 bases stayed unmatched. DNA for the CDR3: TGTGCCAGCAGCTTAGGGACAGGGGGCATCTTGGGGAGACGAACTAATGAAAAACTGTTTTTT. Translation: CASSLGTGGILGRRTNEKLFF.

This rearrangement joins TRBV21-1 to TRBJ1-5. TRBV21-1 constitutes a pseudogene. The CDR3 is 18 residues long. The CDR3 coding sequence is TGTGCCAGCAGCAAAGGGCTAGCGGAGATCTATAGCAATCAGCCCCAGCATTTT. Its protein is CASSKGLAEIYSNQPQHF.

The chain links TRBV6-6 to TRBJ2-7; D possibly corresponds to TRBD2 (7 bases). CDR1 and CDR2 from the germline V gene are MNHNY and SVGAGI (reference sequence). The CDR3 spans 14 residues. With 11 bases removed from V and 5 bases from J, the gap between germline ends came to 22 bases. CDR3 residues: CAAGRGAGSHEQYF. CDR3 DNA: TGTGCCGCTGGCCGGGGGGCGGGGTCGCACGAGCAGTACTTC.

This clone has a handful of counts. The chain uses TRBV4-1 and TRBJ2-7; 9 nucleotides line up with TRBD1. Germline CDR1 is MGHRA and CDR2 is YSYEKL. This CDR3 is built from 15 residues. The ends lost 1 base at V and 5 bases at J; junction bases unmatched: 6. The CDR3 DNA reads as TGCGCCAGCAGCCAAGTCACTGGGACAGGGAACGAGCAGTACTTC. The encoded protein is CASSQVTGTGNEQYF.